A selection of T cell receptor beta chains follows, all from one sample in a study of Ad26.COV2.S vaccination and SARS-CoV-2 variants. The assay was immunoSEQ multiplex PCR, and TCRdb's table has in-frame clones only and misses some. This table has 350,000 to 600,000 clones, nearly 90% appearing once. Material: peripheral blood, obtained in a trial of Ad26.COV2.S vaccine versus placebo. The receptors shown here come from a person aged 18-65 years who received the Ad26.COV2.S COVID-19 vaccine or a placebo. CDR3s include the opening cysteine and the closing phenylalanine or tryptophan.

V	J	CDR3
TRBV19	TRBJ2-5	CASSISRPAQETQYF
TRBV9	TRBJ1-4	CASSVVGQGNEKLFF
TRBV9	TRBJ2-7	CASSVGFASYEQYF
TRBV9	TRBJ2-7	CASSVATGSYEQYF
TRBV7-9	TRBJ2-4	CASSPRGGMNIQYF
TRBV7-3	TRBJ2-2	CASSQGRSNTGELFF
TRBV24-1	TRBJ2-1	CATIKDSHNEQFF
TRBV15	TRBJ1-3	CATSRAKTGGNTIYF
TRBV30	TRBJ1-5	CAWSVGNNQPQHF
TRBV6-1	TRBJ1-1	CASKLGILGHTEAFF
TRBV7-9	TRBJ1-4	CASSYFYRADEKLFF
TRBV18	TRBJ1-1	CASQGDMNTEAFF
TRBV18	TRBJ1-2	CASSKGGDVYGYTF
TRBV4-1	TRBJ1-4	CASSQVWTNEKLFF
TRBV9	TRBJ1-4	CASSPRSQGDEKLFF
TRBV7-9	TRBJ2-1	CASSSLSPYNEQFF
TRBV7-6	TRBJ2-7	CASSRDRDGEQYF
TRBV14	TRBJ2-1	CASSQDVDEQFF
TRBV30	TRBJ2-7	CAWGVLTSGTYEQYF
TRBV18	TRBJ2-7	CASSRGGDSTYEQYF
TRBV5-4	TRBJ1-2	CASAEGQGAQYGYTF
TRBV27	TRBJ1-6	CASSFEGRRNSPLHF
TRBV7-9	TRBJ1-2	CASSTRDSLIYGYTF
TRBV5-6	TRBJ1-6	CASSSRARSSPLHF
TRBV5-6	TRBJ2-2	CASSLAGLGLGELFF
TRBV6-5	TRBJ1-1	CASSTLQGRRAEAFF
TRBV5-4	TRBJ2-1	CASSLLGGSYNEQFF
TRBV29-1	TRBJ1-4	CSVRTGSNEKLFF
TRBV13	TRBJ2-7	CASSTRLGGEQYF
TRBV2	TRBJ2-4	CASSGRSAKNIQYF
TRBV4-1	TRBJ1-3	CASSQVDGGNTIYF
TRBV3-1/TRBV3-2	TRBJ2-1	CASSQEVGRGTNEQFF
TRBV9	TRBJ1-2	CASSVGGSTNYGYTF
TRBV25-1	TRBJ2-6	CASSEYRYQGSGANVLTF
TRBV6-1	TRBJ2-7	CASSEARGGLRFEQYF
TRBV11-2	TRBJ1-1	CASSVTGAVGTEAFF
TRBV10-1	TRBJ2-1	CASSESSGGSSYNEQFF
TRBV28	TRBJ1-5	CASALTVSRPQHF
TRBV4-1	TRBJ1-1	CASSQEANTEAFF
TRBV2	TRBJ2-7	CASSGEYEQYF
TRBV7-3	TRBJ2-1	CASSTNRENEQFF
TRBV27	TRBJ2-2	CASSSGRNTGELFF
TRBV2	TRBJ2-1	CASRPPPSQRQSSYNEQFF
TRBV9	TRBJ2-3	CASSPRTGSGTDTQYF
TRBV7-2	TRBJ2-6	CATKVGESSGANVLTF
TRBV27	TRBJ2-6	CASSGGGPSGANVLTF
TRBV6-5	TRBJ2-7	CASSYSSSGTVGEQYF
TRBV7-9	TRBJ1-4	CASSLVAAGNEKLFF
TRBV6-6	TRBJ1-1	CASSYSGYEAFF
TRBV7-3	TRBJ2-3	CASSLRQRTSTDTQYF
TRBV12-3/TRBV12-4	TRBJ1-1	CASSLRTGEAFF
TRBV7-8	TRBJ2-7	CASSPVGGQRTYYEQYF